The clone carrying this T cell receptor (beta chain) is a singleton in its sample. Its antigen is not known. Specified treatment: approximately nine-day PBMC culture with coronavirus spike peptide pools or control peptides (ViraFEST assay). The germline gives CDR1 ENHRY, CDR2 SYGVKD. V shed 4 bases, J shed 6 bases, and the junction held 7 bases outside the gene matches. This CDR3 region has 15 residues. At the Johns Hopkins FTIC core, DNA taken from cultured CD4+ T cells was sequenced by way of the Oncomine TCR Beta short-read assay. One entry per CDR3 protein results from TCRdb running MiXCR on the PCR reads. The table lists roughly 18,000 distinct CDR3 sequences, approximately 57% of them singletons. This sample is drawn from a study of vaccination and CD4 T cells after COVID-19.

The genes are TRBV10-3 and TRBJ2-3; 10 bases line up with TRBD2. This receptor was taken from a human donor who had recovered from COVID-19. The sequences come from CD4+ T cells from blood, cultured in vitro, collected before SARS-CoV-2 vaccination. CDR3 in amino acids: CAISGPSGSSDTQYF. CDR3 DNA sequence: TGTGCCATCAGTGGTCCTAGCGGGAGTTCTGATACGCAGTATTTT.